This section outlines one T cell receptor (beta chain) sequence together with its context. Antigen specificity is unknown. A read error may explain this, as a much larger clone is one base away. The data belong to a study of regulatory T cells in long-lasting Graves disease. Germline lookup yields CDR1 LGHDT and CDR2 YNNKEL (reference sequence). CDR3 length equals 16 residues. The time point denotes: newly diagnosed GD, antithyroid drugs for less than 3 months. There was RNA extracted from PBMCs, and the TCR library was made from it. Study outcomes and limitations: Limited samples may have lowered accuracy.

Combining iRepertoire HTBI primers with Arm-PCR of CDR3 regions, the authors built TCR beta libraries. As handled by the study authors: Detected in the samples were around 59 TRBV and approximately 14 TRBJ segments. One entry per CDR3 protein, called by TCRdb with MiXCR from the multiplex PCR reads. The V and J calls were determined by TCRdb, not by the authors. In the table there are roughly 250,000 distinct CDR3 sequences, about 17% of which are singletons. These records were also assigned to another study, of T cells in Graves' hyperthyroidism and ophthalmopathy.

Source: peripheral blood mononuclear cells (PBMCs), taken at new diagnosis, from a patient treated with antithyroid drugs. This receptor was taken from a woman in her twenties or thirties with Graves disease. The V gene is TRBV3-1, the J gene TRBJ2-7; 7 bases are shared with TRBD2. The J call is in doubt because the DNA end fits TRBJ2-1 better. CDR3 protein: CASSQGWRGLHNEQFF. The CDR3 bases are TGTGCCAGCAGCCAAGGTTGGAGGGGACTACACAATGAGCAGTTCTTC.